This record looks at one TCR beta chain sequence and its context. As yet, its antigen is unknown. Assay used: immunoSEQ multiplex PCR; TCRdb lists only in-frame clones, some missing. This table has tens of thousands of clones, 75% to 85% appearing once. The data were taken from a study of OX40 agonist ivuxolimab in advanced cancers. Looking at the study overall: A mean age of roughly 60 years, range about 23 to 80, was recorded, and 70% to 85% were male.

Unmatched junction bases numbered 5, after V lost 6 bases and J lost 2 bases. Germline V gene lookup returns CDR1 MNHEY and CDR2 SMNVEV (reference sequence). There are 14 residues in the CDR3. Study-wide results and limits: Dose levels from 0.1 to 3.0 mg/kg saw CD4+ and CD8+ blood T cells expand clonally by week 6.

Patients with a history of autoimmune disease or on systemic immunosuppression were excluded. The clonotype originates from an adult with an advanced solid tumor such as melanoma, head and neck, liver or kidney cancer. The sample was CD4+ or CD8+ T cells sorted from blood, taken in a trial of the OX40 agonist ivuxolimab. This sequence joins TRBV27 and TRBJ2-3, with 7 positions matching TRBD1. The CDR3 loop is CASRKGQLTDTQYF. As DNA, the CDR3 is TGTGCCAGCAGGAAGGGACAGCTCACAGATACGCAGTATTTT.